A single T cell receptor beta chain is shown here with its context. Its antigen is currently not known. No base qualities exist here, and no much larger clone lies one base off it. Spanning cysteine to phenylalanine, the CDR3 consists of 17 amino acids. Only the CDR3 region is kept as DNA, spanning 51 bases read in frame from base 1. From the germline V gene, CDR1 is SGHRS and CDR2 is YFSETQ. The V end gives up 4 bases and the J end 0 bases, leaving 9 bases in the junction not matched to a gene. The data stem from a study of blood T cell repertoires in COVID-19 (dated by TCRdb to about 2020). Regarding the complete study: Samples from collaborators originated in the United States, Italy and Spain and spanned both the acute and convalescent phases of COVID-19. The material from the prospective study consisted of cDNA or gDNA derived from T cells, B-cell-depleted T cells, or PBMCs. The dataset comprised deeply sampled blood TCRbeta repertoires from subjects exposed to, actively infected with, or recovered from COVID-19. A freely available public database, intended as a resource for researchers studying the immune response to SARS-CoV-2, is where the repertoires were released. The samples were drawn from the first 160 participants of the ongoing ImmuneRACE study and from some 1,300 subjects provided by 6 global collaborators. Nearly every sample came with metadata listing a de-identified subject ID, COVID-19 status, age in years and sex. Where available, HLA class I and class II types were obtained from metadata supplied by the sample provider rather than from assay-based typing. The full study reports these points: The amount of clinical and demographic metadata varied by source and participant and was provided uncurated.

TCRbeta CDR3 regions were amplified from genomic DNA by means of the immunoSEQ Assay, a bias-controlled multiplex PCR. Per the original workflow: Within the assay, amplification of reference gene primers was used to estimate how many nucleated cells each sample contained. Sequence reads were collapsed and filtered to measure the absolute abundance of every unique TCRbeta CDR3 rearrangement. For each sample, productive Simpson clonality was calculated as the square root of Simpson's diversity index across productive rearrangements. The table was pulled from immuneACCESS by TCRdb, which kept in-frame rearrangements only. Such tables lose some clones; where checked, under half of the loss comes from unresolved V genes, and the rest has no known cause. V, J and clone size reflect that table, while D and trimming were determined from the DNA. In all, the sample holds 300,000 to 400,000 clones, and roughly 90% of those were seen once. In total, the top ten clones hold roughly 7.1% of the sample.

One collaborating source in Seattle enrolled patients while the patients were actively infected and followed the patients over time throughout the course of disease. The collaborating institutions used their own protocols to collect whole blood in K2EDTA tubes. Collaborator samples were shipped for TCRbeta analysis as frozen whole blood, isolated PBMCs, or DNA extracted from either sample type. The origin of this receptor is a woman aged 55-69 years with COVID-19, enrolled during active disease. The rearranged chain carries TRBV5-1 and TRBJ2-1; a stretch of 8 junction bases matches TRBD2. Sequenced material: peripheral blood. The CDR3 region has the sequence CASSIYSGVSSYNEQFF. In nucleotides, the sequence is TGCGCCAGCAGCATTTATAGCGGGGTGAGCTCCTACAATGAGCAGTTCTTC.